This T cell receptor (beta chain) comes out of a study of neoadjuvant nivolumab and ipilimumab in lung cancer. Libraries were prepared by immunoSEQ multiplex PCR; TCRdb keeps only in-frame clonotypes and omits some of them. The sample shows over 20,000 clones, more than 75% of them seen only once. The CDR3 runs 13 residues. Trimming pared 0 bases from V and 4 bases from J, leaving 9 bases between. In germline, CDR1 is GTSNPN, CDR2 SVGIG (reference sequence). The chain employs TRBV30 and TRBJ1-2; D unclear. The receptor was isolated from an adult with non-small cell lung cancer. The sequences come from tumor tissue, collected after neoadjuvant nivolumab, alone or with ipilimumab, at or shortly before surgery. The CDR3 DNA reads TGTGCCTGGAGTGTGGGTGCGCTCTATGGCTACACCTTC. Its protein is CAWSVGALYGYTF.